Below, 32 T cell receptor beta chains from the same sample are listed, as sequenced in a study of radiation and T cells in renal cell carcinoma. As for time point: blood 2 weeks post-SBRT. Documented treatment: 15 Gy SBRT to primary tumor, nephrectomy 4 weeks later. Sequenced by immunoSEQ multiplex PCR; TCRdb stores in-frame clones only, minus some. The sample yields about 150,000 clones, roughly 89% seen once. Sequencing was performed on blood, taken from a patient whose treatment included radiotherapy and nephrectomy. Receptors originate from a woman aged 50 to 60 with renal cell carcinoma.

The CDR3 DNA sequence: TGTGCCAGCAGCTCCTTAGGGGGGCCCCCCCAAGAGACCCAGTACTTC. This encodes CASSSLGGPPQETQYF. The gene calls are TRBV5-6 and TRBJ2-5; D may match TRBD1 or TRBD2 (6 bases each). CDR1 SGHDT and CDR2 YYEEEE come from the germline V gene. With 3 bases removed from V and 1 base from J, the gap between germline ends came to 16 bases. This CDR3 contains 16 residues. The whole variable domain, remainder taken from reference TRBV5-6 and TRBJ2-5, is DAGVTQSPTHLIKTRGQQVTLRCSPKSGHDTVSWYQQALGQGPQFIFQYYEEEERQRGNFPDRFSGHQFPNYSSELNVNALLLGDSALYLCASSSLGGPPQETQYFGPGTRLLVL.

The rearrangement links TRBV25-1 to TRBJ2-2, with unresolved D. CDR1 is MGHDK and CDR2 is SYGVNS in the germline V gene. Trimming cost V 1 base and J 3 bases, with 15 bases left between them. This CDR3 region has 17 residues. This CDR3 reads CASSEFFQKRYTGELFF. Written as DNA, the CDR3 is TGTGCCAGCAGTGAATTTTTTCAAAAGCGCTACACCGGGGAGCTGTTTTTT.

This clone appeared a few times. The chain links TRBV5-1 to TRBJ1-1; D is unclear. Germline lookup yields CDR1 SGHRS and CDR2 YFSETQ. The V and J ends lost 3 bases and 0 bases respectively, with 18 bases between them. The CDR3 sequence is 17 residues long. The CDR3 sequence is CASSSEVALGMNTEAFF. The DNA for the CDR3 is TGCGCCAGCAGCTCGGAGGTGGCACTGGGGATGAACACTGAAGCTTTCTTT.

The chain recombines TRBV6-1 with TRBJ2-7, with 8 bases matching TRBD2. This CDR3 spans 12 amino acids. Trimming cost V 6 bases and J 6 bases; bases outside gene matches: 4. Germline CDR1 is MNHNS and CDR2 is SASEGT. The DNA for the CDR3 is TGTGCCAGCAGGGTCCTAGCGGGCGAGCAGTACTTC. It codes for CASRVLAGEQYF.

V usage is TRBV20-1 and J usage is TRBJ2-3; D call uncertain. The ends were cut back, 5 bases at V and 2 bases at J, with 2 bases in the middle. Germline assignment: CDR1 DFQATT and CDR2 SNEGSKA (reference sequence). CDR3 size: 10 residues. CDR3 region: CSAFTDTQYF. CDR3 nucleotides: TGCAGTGCTTTCACAGATACGCAGTATTTT.

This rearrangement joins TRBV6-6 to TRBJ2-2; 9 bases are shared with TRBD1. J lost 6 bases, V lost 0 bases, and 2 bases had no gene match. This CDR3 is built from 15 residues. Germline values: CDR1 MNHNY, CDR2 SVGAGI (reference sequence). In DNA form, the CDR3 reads TGTGCCAGCAGTTACTCGAGGGACAGGGCCGGGGAGCTGTTTTTT. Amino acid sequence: CASSYSRDRAGELFF.

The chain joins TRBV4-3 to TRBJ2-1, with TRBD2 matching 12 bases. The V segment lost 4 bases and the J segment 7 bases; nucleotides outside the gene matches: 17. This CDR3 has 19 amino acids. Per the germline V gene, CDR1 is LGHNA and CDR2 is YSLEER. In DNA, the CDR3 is TGCGCCAGCAGCCTCCACCCACCGTCTAGCGGGGGGGCGAGAAATGAGCAGTTCTTC. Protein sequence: CASSLHPPSSGGARNEQFF.

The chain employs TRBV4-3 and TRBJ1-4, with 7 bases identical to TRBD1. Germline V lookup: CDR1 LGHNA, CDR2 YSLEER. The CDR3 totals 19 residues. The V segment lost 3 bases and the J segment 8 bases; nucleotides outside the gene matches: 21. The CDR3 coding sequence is TGCGCCAGCAGCCAGTTGGGACAGCAAAGTTTCCTCCGTGTCGAAAAACTGTTTTTT. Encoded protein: CASSQLGQQSFLRVEKLFF.

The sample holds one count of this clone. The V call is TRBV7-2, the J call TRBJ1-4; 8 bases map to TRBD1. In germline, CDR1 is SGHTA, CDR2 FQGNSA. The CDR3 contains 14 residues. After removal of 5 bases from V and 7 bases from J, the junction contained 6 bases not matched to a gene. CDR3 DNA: TGTGCCAGCAGCCCGAGGACAGGGAGTGAAAAACTGTTTTTT. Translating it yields CASSPRTGSEKLFF. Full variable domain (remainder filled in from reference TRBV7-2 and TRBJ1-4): GAGVSQSPSNKVTEKGKDVELRCDPISGHTALYWYRQSLGQGLEFLIYFQGNSAPDKSGLPSDRFSAERTGGSVSTLTIQRTQQEDSAVYLCASSPRTGSEKLFFGSGTQLSVL.

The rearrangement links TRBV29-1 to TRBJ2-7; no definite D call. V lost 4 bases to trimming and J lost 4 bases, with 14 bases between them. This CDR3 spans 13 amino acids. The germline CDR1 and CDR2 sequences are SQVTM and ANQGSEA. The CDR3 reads CSVVYGGLYEQYF. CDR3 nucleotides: TGCAGCGTTGTTTACGGTGGGTTGTACGAGCAGTACTTC.

CDR3 coding DNA: TGCGCCAGCAGCCAAACGGATGGCGCGGGGGGCTCTGGCTACACCTTC. As protein: CASSQTDGAGGSGYTF. The chain has TRBV4-3 and TRBJ1-2; the D gene is possibly TRBD1 (6 bases). There are 16 residues in the CDR3. The germline V and J ends were trimmed by 2 bases and 7 bases, with 20 bases remaining between them. Germline lookup yields CDR1 LGHNA and CDR2 YSLEER.

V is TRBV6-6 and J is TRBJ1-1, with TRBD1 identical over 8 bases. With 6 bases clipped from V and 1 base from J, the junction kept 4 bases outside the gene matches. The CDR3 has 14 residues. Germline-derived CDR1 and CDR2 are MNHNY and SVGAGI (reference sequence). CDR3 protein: CASRVGQGNTEAFF. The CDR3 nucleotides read TGTGCCAGCAGAGTCGGACAGGGGAACACTGAAGCTTTCTTT.

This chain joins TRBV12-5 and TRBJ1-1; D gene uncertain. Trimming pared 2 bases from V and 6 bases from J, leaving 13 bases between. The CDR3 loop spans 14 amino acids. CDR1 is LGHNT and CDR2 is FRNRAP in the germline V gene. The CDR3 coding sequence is TGTGCTAGTGGTTTGCCCCAGTCCCGGGCTGAAGCTTTCTTT. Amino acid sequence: CASGLPQSRAEAFF.

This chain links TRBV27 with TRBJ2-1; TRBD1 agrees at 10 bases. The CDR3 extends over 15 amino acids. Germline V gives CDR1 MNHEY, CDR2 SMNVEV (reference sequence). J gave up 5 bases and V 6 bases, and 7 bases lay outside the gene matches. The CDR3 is CASRPPGQGNNEQFF. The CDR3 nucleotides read TGTGCCAGCAGACCCCCGGGACAGGGGAACAATGAGCAGTTCTTC.

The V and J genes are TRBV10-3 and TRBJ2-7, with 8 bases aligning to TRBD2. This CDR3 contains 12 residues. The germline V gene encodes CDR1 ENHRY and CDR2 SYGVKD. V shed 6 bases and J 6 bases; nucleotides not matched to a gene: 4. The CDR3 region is CAIRAGGSEQYF. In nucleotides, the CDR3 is TGTGCCATCAGGGCGGGGGGTTCCGAGCAGTACTTC.

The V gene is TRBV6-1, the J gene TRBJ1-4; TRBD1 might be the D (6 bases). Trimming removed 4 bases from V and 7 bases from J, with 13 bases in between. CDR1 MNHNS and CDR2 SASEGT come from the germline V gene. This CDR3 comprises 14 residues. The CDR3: CASSAGGRFEKLFF. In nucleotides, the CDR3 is TGTGCCAGCAGTGCCGGGGGGCGATTTGAAAAACTGTTTTTT.

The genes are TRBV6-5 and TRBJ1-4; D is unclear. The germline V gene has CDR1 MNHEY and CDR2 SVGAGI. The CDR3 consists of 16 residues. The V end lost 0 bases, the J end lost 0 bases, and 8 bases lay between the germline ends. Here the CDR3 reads CASSYSTIATNEKLFF. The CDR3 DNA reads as TGTGCCAGCAGTTACTCTACTATTGCAACTAATGAAAAACTGTTTTTT.

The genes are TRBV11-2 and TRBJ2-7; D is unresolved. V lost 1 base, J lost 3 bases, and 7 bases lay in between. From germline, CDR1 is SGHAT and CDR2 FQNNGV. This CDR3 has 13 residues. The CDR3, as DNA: TGTGCCAGCAGCTTAGCGCTAGACTACGAGCAGTACTTC. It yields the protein CASSLALDYEQYF.

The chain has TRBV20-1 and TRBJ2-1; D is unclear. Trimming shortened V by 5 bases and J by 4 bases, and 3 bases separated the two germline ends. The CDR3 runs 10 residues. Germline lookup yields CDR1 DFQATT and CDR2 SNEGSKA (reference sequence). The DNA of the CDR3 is TGCAGTGCTCATTACAATGAGCAGTTCTTC. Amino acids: CSAHYNEQFF.

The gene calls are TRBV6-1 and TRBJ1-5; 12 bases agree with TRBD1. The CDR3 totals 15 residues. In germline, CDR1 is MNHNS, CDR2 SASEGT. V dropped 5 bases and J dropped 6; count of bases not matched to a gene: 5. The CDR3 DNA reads TGTGCCAGCAGTACTCGGGACAGGGGGCCTCAGCCCCAGCATTTT. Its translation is CASSTRDRGPQPQHF.

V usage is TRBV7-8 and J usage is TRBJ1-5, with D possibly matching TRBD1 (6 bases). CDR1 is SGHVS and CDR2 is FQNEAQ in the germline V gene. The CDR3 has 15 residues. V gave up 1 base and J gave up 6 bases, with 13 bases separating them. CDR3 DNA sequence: TGTGCCAGCAGCTTAGAGAGGGGGGTAGTTCAGCCCCAGCATTTT. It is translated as CASSLERGVVQPQHF.

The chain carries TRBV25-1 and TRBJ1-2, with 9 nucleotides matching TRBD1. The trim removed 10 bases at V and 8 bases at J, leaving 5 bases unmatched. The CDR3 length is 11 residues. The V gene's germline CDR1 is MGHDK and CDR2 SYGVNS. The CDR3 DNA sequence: TGTGCCACCCAGGACAGGGGCGGCTACACCTTC. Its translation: CATQDRGGYTF.

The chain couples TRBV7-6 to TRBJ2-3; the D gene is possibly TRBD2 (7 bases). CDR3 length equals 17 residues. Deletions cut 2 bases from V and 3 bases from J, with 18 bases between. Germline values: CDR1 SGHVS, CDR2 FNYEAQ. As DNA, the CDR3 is TGTGCCAGCAGCTTACTTAATCGCGGGGGCTTTACAGATACGCAGTATTTT. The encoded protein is CASSLLNRGGFTDTQYF.

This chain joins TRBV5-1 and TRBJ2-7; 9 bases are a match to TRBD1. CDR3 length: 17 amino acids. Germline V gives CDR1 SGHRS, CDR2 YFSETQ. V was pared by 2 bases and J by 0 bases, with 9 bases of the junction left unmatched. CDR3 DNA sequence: TGCGCCAGCAGCTTCCTGGCGGGGACAGGGCTCTCCTACGAGCAGTACTTC. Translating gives CASSFLAGTGLSYEQYF.

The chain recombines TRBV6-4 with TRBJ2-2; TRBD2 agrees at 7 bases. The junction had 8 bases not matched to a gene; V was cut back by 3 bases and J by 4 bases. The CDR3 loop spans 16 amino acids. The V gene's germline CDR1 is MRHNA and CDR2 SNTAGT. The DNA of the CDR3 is TGTGCCAGCAGTGAACTCGCGGGGGTAGGCACCGGGGAGCTGTTTTTT. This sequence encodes CASSELAGVGTGELFF.

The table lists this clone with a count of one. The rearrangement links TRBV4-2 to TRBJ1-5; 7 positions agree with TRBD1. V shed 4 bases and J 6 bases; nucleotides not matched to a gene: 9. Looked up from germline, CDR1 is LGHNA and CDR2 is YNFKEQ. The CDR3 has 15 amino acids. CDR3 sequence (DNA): TGTGCCAGCAGCCCTGAACAGGGGCGAGGTCAGCCCCAGCATTTT. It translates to CASSPEQGRGQPQHF.

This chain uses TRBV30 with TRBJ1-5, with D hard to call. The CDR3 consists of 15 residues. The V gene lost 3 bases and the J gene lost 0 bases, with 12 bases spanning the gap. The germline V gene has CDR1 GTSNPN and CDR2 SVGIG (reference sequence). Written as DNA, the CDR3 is TGTGCCTGGAGCGAAACGACCGGTAGCAATCAGCCCCAGCATTTT. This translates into CAWSETTGSNQPQHF.

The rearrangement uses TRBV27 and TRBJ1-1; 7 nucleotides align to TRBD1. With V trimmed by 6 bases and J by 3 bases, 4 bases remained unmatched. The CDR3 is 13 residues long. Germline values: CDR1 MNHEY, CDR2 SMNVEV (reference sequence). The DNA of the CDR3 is TGTGCCAGCAGCCCGGGACAGTACACTGAAGCTTTCTTT. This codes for CASSPGQYTEAFF.

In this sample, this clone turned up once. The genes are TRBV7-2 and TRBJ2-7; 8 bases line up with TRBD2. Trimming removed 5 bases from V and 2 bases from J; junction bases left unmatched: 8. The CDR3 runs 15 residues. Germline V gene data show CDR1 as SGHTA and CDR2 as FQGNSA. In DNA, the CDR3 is TGTGCCAGCAGCCCGATACGGGGGGGAGCCTACGAGCAGTACTTC. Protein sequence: CASSPIRGGAYEQYF.

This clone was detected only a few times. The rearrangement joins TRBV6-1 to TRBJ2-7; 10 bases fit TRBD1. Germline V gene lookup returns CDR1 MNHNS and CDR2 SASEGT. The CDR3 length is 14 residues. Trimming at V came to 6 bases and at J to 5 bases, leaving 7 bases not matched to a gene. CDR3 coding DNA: TGTGCCAGCAGACCGGGACAGGGGATCGACGAGCAGTACTTC. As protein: CASRPGQGIDEQYF.

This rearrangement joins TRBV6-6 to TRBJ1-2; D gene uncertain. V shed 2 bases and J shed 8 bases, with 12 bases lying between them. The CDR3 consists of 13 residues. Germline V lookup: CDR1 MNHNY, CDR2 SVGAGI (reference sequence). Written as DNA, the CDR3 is TGTGCCAGCAGTTACCAAATATATGCCGGCTACACCTTC. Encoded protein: CASSYQIYAGYTF.

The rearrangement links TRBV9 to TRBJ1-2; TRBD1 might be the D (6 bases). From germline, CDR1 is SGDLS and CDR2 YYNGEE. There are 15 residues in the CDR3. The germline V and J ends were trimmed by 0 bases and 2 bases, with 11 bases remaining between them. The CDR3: CASSVAGALNYGYTF. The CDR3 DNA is TGTGCCAGCAGCGTAGCAGGGGCCTTAAACTATGGCTACACCTTC.